The source of this T cell receptor beta chain is a study of cytomegalovirus exposure and HLA in healthy donors. The ends lost 1 base at V and 9 bases at J; junction bases unmatched: 6. The germline CDR1 and CDR2 sequences are SGHAT and FQNNGV. The CDR3 length is 16 residues. This clone turned up a few times. Its antigen is unknown. General study points: Reports indicated that the classifier achieved high specificity and sensitivity in diagnosing cytomegalovirus status.

The PCR ran on 60 Vbeta and 13 Jbeta primers. Using immunoSEQ multiplex PCR, the repertoire was profiled, and TCRdb retains in-frame clones only, with some absent. The table has roughly 100,000 clones, 65% to 80% seen once. Sequenced input: PBMCs. This chain connects TRBV11-2 to TRBJ1-6; 10 nucleotides agree with TRBD1. This TCR was sampled from a woman aged 50 to 60 in good health and CMV-seropositive. CDR3: CASSLGQGAYGSPLHF. CDR3 DNA sequence: TGTGCCAGCAGCTTAGGACAGGGGGCTTACGGTTCACCCCTCCACTTT.